These 25 T cell receptor beta chains originate from one sample sequenced in a study of early T cells in non-severe SARS-CoV-2 infection. Via MiXCR, TCRdb re-called the 5' RACE reads, giving one row per CDR3 protein. The sample holds roughly 40,000 distinct CDR3 sequences, approximately 6% seen once. What was sequenced was whole blood. All receptors come from an adult who was a healthcare worker with PCR-confirmed SARS-CoV-2 infection or an uninfected control (not recorded which).

This clonotype was recorded many times. This rearrangement joins TRBV7-6 to TRBJ2-1; D is unresolved. The CDR3 has 13 residues. The germline V gene has CDR1 SGHVS and CDR2 FNYEAQ. V lost 5 bases and J lost 9, with 14 bases in between. DNA for the CDR3: TGTGCCAGCAGCCAGAAGTTGGGAACTGAGCAGTTCTTC. Translation gives CASSQKLGTEQFF.

The V and J genes are TRBV7-9 and TRBJ2-3; D not certain. The CDR3 has 16 amino acids. Germline-derived CDR1 and CDR2 are SEHNR and FQNEAQ (reference sequence). V shed 1 base and J shed 1 base, with 12 bases lying between them. The CDR3 DNA reads as TGTGCCAGCAGCTTAGATGAGTGGCCAGGCACAGATACGCAGTATTTT. Translated, it gives CASSLDEWPGTDTQYF.

This clonotype was observed at least ten times. The chain is built from TRBV7-8 and TRBJ1-1; TRBD1 matches at 10 bases. This CDR3 region has 17 residues. Germline V gene sequence: CDR1 SGHVS, CDR2 FQNEAQ. The ends lost 5 bases at V and 1 base at J; junction bases unmatched: 10. The CDR3 coding sequence is TGTGCCAGCAGCCGCTTGGGGACAGGGGCGAAGAACACTGAAGCTTTCTTT. Its protein product is CASSRLGTGAKNTEAFF.

This clonotype came up many times. V is TRBV28 and J is TRBJ2-3; perhaps TRBD2 as D (5 bases). Germline CDR1 MDHEN, CDR2 SYDVKM. This CDR3 comprises 15 residues. V was cut by 3 bases and J by 0 bases, with 10 bases left in between. CDR3 nucleotide sequence: TGTGCCAGCAGTTTGAGCGGACCTAGCACAGATACGCAGTATTTT. Amino acid sequence: CASSLSGPSTDTQYF.

To note about this clonotype: One end of the junction does not line up with germline, which may come from a read error. The gene calls are TRBV28 and TRBJ2-7, with a weak D call TRBD2 (5 bases). The CDR3 consists of 18 residues. Germline assignment: CDR1 MDHEN and CDR2 SYDVKM. For the CDR3, the DNA is TGTGCCAGCAGCGAGGAGCGGCCGACACCGAAAATCTCCTACAAGCAGTACTTC. This codes for CASSEERPTPKISYKQYF.

The sample holds a few counts of this clonotype. J is TRBJ1-5 and V is TRBV28; perhaps TRBD1 as D (5 bases). CDR3 length equals 14 residues. Germline V gives CDR1 MDHEN, CDR2 SYDVKM. The V end was cut by 6 bases, the J end by 7 bases, with 16 bases between. The CDR3 loop is CASSSSGALQPQHF. CDR3 DNA sequence: TGTGCCAGCAGCTCTAGTGGGGCATTGCAGCCCCAGCATTTT.

This clonotype was picked up many times. This rearrangement joins TRBV7-8 to TRBJ2-1; 9 nucleotides agree with TRBD2. V lost 2 bases and J lost 3; bases outside the gene matches: 5. Germline V gives CDR1 SGHVS, CDR2 FQNEAQ. The CDR3 runs to 16 residues. The CDR3 loop reads CASSLHRLAVYNEQFF. CDR3 nucleotide sequence: TGTGCCAGCAGCTTACACCGACTAGCGGTCTACAATGAGCAGTTCTTC.

This clonotype was observed at least ten times. The chain links TRBV29-1 to TRBJ2-1; D not resolved. Trimming removed 3 bases at V and 7 bases at J, with 1 base between. Germline CDR1 is SQVTM and CDR2 is ANQGSEA. The CDR3 is 9 residues long. CDR3 sequence: CSVENEQFF. For the CDR3, the DNA is TGCAGCGTTGAGAATGAGCAGTTCTTC.

This clonotype appeared a few times. The chain joins TRBV19 to TRBJ1-5; 8 bases are a match to TRBD1. J lost 4 bases, V lost 4 bases, and 6 bases had no gene match. The CDR3 loop spans 15 amino acids. CDR1 and CDR2 (germline): LNHDA, SQIVND (reference sequence). The CDR3: CASSTGQGRNQPQHF. The CDR3 DNA sequence: TGTGCCAGTAGTACCGGACAGGGAAGGAATCAGCCCCAGCATTTT. The full variable domain, rest sourced from reference TRBV19 and TRBJ1-5, is DGGITQSPKYLFRKEGQNVTLSCEQNLNHDAMYWYRQDPGQGLRLIYYSQIVNDFQKGDIAEGYSVSREKKESFPLTVTSAQKNPTAFYLCASSTGQGRNQPQHFGDGTRLSIL.

This clonotype occurred many times. The gene calls are TRBV12-3 or TRBV12-4 and TRBJ1-5, with 7 bases that match TRBD1. CDR3 length: 15 residues. J gave up 4 bases and V 5 bases, and 8 bases lay outside the gene matches. The CDR3, as DNA: TGTGCCAGCAGTCCCAGTGGACAGGTTAATCAGCCCCAGCATTTT. It codes for CASSPSGQVNQPQHF.

This clonotype was observed many times. The V call is TRBV19, the J call TRBJ2-7, with D tentatively TRBD1 or TRBD2 (5 bases each). The CDR3 is 14 residues long. Trimming removed 5 bases at V and 5 bases at J, with 16 bases between. Germline CDR1 and CDR2: LNHDA and SQIVND (reference sequence). The CDR3 DNA follows: TGTGCCAGTAGTCCACTCTCGGGACGTAACGAGCAGTACTTC. Amino acids: CASSPLSGRNEQYF. The entire variable domain, with the rest obtained from reference TRBV19 and TRBJ2-7, is as follows: DGGITQSPKYLFRKEGQNVTLSCEQNLNHDAMYWYRQDPGQGLRLIYYSQIVNDFQKGDIAEGYSVSREKKESFPLTVTSAQKNPTAFYLCASSPLSGRNEQYFGPGTRLTVT.

This clonotype was counted at least ten times. The chain carries TRBV27 and TRBJ2-1; D not resolved. The CDR3 consists of 13 residues. The V and J ends lost 1 base and 4 bases respectively, with 5 bases between them. Germline CDR1 reads MNHEY; CDR2 reads SMNVEV (reference sequence). The CDR3 reads CASSLLDYNEQFF. CDR3 bases: TGTGCCAGCAGTTTATTAGATTACAATGAGCAGTTCTTC.

This clonotype was counted many times. The chain couples TRBV6-2 or TRBV6-3 to TRBJ1-5; no clear D. The length of the CDR3 is 14 residues. Germline assignment: CDR1 MNHEY and CDR2 SVGEGT. Trimming took 2 bases from V and 5 from J, leaving 10 bases between them. In DNA form, the CDR3 reads TGTGCCAGCAGTTACGCGGCAGGTGATCAGCCCCAGCATTTT. Translating it yields CASSYAAGDQPQHF.

This clonotype has ten or more counts. The chain has TRBV19 and TRBJ2-7; 8 positions match TRBD1. Germline V gives CDR1 LNHDA, CDR2 SQIVND (reference sequence). The CDR3 is made up of 13 amino acids. Trimming took 7 bases from V and 2 from J; bases not matched to a gene: 4. The CDR3 sequence is CASTGGQAYEQYF. The CDR3 bases are TGTGCCAGTACCGGGGGACAGGCCTACGAGCAGTACTTC.

This clonotype was counted ten times or more. This chain joins TRBV14 and TRBJ1-1, with D maybe TRBD1 (6 bases). This CDR3 spans 15 amino acids. Per germline, CDR1 SGHDN and CDR2 FVKESK. Trimming took off 4 bases at V and 1 base at J, with 13 bases between the two ends. In DNA form, the CDR3 reads TGTGCCAGCAGCCCAATCGGGGGCGCGAACACTGAAGCTTTCTTT. Its translation: CASSPIGGANTEAFF.

This clonotype was observed many times. J is TRBJ2-4 and V is TRBV18, with a possible D match to TRBD2 (6 bases). V lost 5 bases and J 6 bases, leaving 11 bases between the germline ends. This CDR3 has 13 residues. CDR1 and CDR2 (germline): KGHSH, LQKENI. DNA of the CDR3: TGTGCCAGCTCAGTCCCCGGGGGAAACATTCAGTACTTC. This gives the protein CASSVPGGNIQYF.

In this sample, this clonotype turned up many times. The CDR3 is CASSLWGRNGTLSEQYF. The DNA of the CDR3 is TGTGCCAGCAGCTTATGGGGGCGGAACGGGACCTTGTCCGAGCAGTACTTC. The chain employs TRBV7-9 and TRBJ2-7, with D maybe TRBD1 (6 bases). This CDR3 region has 17 residues. The germline V and J ends were trimmed by 2 bases and 6 bases, with 23 bases remaining between them. CDR1 SEHNR and CDR2 FQNEAQ come from the germline V gene (reference sequence).

This clonotype was counted many times. The rearrangement links TRBV7-7 to TRBJ2-5; no clear D gene. In germline, CDR1 is SSHAT, CDR2 FNYEAQ (reference sequence). There are 14 residues in the CDR3. V dropped 5 bases and J dropped 5 bases, with 15 bases sitting between them. The CDR3, as DNA: TGTGCCAGCAGCCTTGCCCCCGTTTCGGAGACCCAGTACTTC. Residues: CASSLAPVSETQYF.

The table lists this clonotype with many counts. The chain carries TRBV12-3 or TRBV12-4 and TRBJ2-1; 14 bases map to TRBD2. The CDR3 runs 16 residues. After removal of 5 bases from V and 8 bases from J, the junction contained 8 bases not matched to a gene. CDR3 amino acids: CASSPRLAGGRDEQFF. CDR3 coding DNA: TGTGCCAGCAGTCCCCGACTAGCGGGAGGGAGAGATGAGCAGTTCTTC.

The chain uses TRBV20-1 and TRBJ2-5; D unresolved. The CDR3 loop spans 12 amino acids. V lost 4 bases to trimming and J lost 1 base, with 7 bases between them. Germline loops: CDR1 DFQATT, CDR2 SNEGSKA (reference sequence). Here the CDR3 reads CSAIPTQETQYF. The CDR3 DNA follows: TGCAGTGCTATCCCGACCCAAGAGACCCAGTACTTC.

This clonotype was seen many times. The chain has TRBV6-6 and TRBJ1-5; D ambiguous. The CDR3 is 13 amino acids. V was cut by 2 bases and J by 2 bases, with 4 bases left in between. The germline V gene has CDR1 MNHNY and CDR2 SVGAGI (reference sequence). This CDR3 is CASSYGGNQPQHF. In nucleotides, the CDR3 is TGTGCCAGCAGTTACGGTGGCAATCAGCCCCAGCATTTT.

The chain combines TRBV6-1 with TRBJ2-7; TRBD1 agrees at 11 bases. This CDR3 spans 15 amino acids. Germline lookup yields CDR1 MNHNS and CDR2 SASEGT. V lost 6 bases to trimming and J lost 3 bases; unmatched junction nucleotides: 7. Here the CDR3 DNA reads TGTGCCAGCAGCCAGGGACAGGGGGGATTCTACGAGCAGTACTTC. Residues: CASSQGQGGFYEQYF.

There are many counts of this clonotype. The rearrangement joins TRBV7-9 to TRBJ2-7; D unclear. Germline V gene sequence: CDR1 SEHNR, CDR2 FQNEAQ (reference sequence). The CDR3 totals 13 residues. V was pared by 5 bases and J by 0 bases, with 8 bases between. CDR3 coding DNA: TGTGCCAGCAGCCCCAAGTACTCCTACGAGCAGTACTTC. This gives the protein CASSPKYSYEQYF.

Ten or more counts support this clonotype. V usage is TRBV28 and J usage is TRBJ1-1, with D tentatively TRBD1 (6 bases). Trimming left V 5 bases short and J 5 bases short, with 15 bases between. The length of the CDR3 is 14 residues. The germline CDR1 and CDR2 sequences are MDHEN and SYDVKM. This CDR3 reads CASSPTGRGTEAFF. The CDR3 nucleotides are TGTGCCAGCAGTCCGACAGGACGGGGAACTGAAGCTTTCTTT.

This clonotype was counted at least ten times. The rearrangement links TRBV15 to TRBJ2-1; the match to TRBD2 covers 12 bases. This CDR3 region has 16 residues. V was pared by 1 base and J by 5 bases, with 3 bases of the junction left unmatched. In germline, CDR1 is LNHNV, CDR2 YYDKDF (reference sequence). CDR3 sequence reads: CATSRGLAGADNEQFF. The CDR3 coding sequence is TGTGCCACCAGCAGAGGACTAGCGGGAGCCGACAATGAGCAGTTCTTC.